A single sample is the source of the 21 T cell receptor beta chains below, sequenced in a study of cytomegalovirus exposure and HLA in healthy donors. Primers: 60 Vbeta forward and 13 Jbeta reverse. Some clones are missing from TCRdb's copy, which holds only in-frame ones; the method was immunoSEQ multiplex PCR. The sample lists about 200,000 clones, 70% to 80% occurring once. Sequencing was carried out using PBMCs. The receptors were gathered from a young woman in good health and CMV-seronegative.

The chain combines TRBV7-9 with TRBJ2-7, with 14 bases that match TRBD2. The CDR3 loop spans 17 amino acids. V lost 5 bases, J lost 0 bases, and 6 bases stayed unmatched. Looked up from germline, CDR1 is SEHNR and CDR2 is FQNEAQ (reference sequence). The CDR3 sequence: CASSPSGTSGGSYEQYF. CDR3 nucleotide sequence: TGTGCCAGCAGCCCCTCCGGGACTAGCGGGGGCTCCTACGAGCAGTACTTC. The entire variable domain, with the rest obtained from reference TRBV7-9 and TRBJ2-7, is as follows: DTGVSQNPRHKITKRGQNVTFRCDPISEHNRLYWYRQTLGQGPEFLTYFQNEAQLEKSRLLSDRFSAERPKGSFSTLEIQRTEQGDSAMYLCASSPSGTSGGSYEQYFGPGTRLTVT.

The V call is TRBV11-2, the J call TRBJ2-3, with D tentatively TRBD2 (6 bases). The CDR3 sequence is 17 residues long. Trimming cost V 6 bases and J 2 bases, with 21 bases left between them. Germline CDR1 reads SGHAT; CDR2 reads FQNNGV. CDR3 nucleotides: TGTGCCAGCAGTCGTGCCGGGACTCCTCAATACACAGATACGCAGTATTTT. Translation: CASSRAGTPQYTDTQYF.

This clone has just a few counts. The chain couples TRBV6-1 to TRBJ2-3; a possible D gene is TRBD2 (5 bases). V was trimmed by 6 bases and J by 4 bases, leaving 8 bases between them. This CDR3 contains 12 residues. Looked up from germline, CDR1 is MNHNS and CDR2 is SASEGT. CDR3 protein: CASRAGPDTQYF. In nucleotides, the CDR3 is TGTGCCAGCAGGGCGGGTCCAGATACGCAGTATTTT.

The chain has TRBV7-9 and TRBJ2-2; 8 nucleotides agree with TRBD1. V was pared by 4 bases and J by 1 base, with 2 bases of the junction left unmatched. Germline-derived CDR1 and CDR2 are SEHNR and FQNEAQ (reference sequence). The CDR3 loop spans 15 amino acids. CDR3 amino acids: CASSSGTGNTGELFF. CDR3 in DNA: TGTGCCAGCAGCTCCGGGACAGGGAACACCGGGGAGCTGTTTTTT.

The V and J genes are TRBV27 and TRBJ2-7; TRBD2 matches at 11 bases. This CDR3 is built from 15 residues. Germline loops: CDR1 MNHEY, CDR2 SMNVEV (reference sequence). V was pared by 3 bases and J by 4 bases, with 5 bases of the junction left unmatched. The DNA of the CDR3 is TGTGCCAGCAGTTTTAGCGGGGGGGACAGTTACGAGCAGTACTTC. Its protein is CASSFSGGDSYEQYF.

This chain joins TRBV19 and TRBJ2-1, with D possibly being TRBD2 (7 bases). Trimming cost V 7 bases and J 8 bases, with 30 bases left between them. Germline-derived CDR1 and CDR2 are LNHDA and SQIVND (reference sequence). The CDR3 covers 18 residues. The CDR3 loop reads CASNDWARQSTGGHEQFF. CDR3 nucleotides: TGTGCCAGTAACGATTGGGCAAGACAGTCCACGGGGGGCCATGAGCAGTTCTTC.

The chain is built from TRBV13 and TRBJ2-1; a weak D match, TRBD2 (5 bases). The CDR3 spans 13 residues. Trimming removed 7 bases from V and 7 bases from J, with 14 bases in between. Germline assignment: CDR1 PRHDT and CDR2 FYEKMQ (reference sequence). The CDR3 bases are TGTGCCAGCATGGAGGTGTGGGGTAATGAGCAGTTCTTC. Amino acid sequence: CASMEVWGNEQFF. Using reference TRBV13 and TRBJ2-1 for the parts outside the CDR3, the full variable domain is AAGVIQSPRHLIKEKRETATLKCYPIPRHDTVYWYQQGPGQDPQFLISFYEKMQSDKGSIPDRFSAQQFSDYHSELNMSSLELGDSALYFCASMEVWGNEQFFGPGTRLTVL.

The chain combines TRBV15 with TRBJ2-1, with 8 bases fitting TRBD2. The CDR3 has 17 amino acids. Germline assignment: CDR1 LNHNV and CDR2 YYDKDF (reference sequence). V shed 5 bases and J 0 bases; nucleotides not matched to a gene: 9. CDR3 region: CATSPIWAGGSYNEQFF. The CDR3 DNA sequence: TGTGCCACCAGCCCTATCTGGGCGGGGGGCTCCTACAATGAGCAGTTCTTC.

The rearrangement uses TRBV10-2 and TRBJ1-5; 8 nucleotides line up with TRBD1. Germline assignment: CDR1 WSHSY and CDR2 SAAADI. Trimming took 4 bases from V and 0 from J; bases not matched to a gene: 11. The CDR3 has 18 amino acids. The CDR3 reads CASSGGTGDEGSNQPQHF. DNA for the CDR3: TGCGCCAGCAGTGGGGGGACAGGCGATGAGGGTAGCAATCAGCCCCAGCATTTT.

The chain recombines TRBV18 with TRBJ1-2; tentative D call: TRBD1 (5 bases). The germline V gene encodes CDR1 KGHSH and CDR2 LQKENI. The CDR3 extends over 17 amino acids. Trimming removed 2 bases from V and 6 bases from J, with 22 bases in between. CDR3 nucleotide sequence: TGTGCCAGCTCACCATTGGTAGGGCCAGGGAATTTGGATGGCTACACCTTC. Translated, it gives CASSPLVGPGNLDGYTF. Full variable domain (remainder filled in from reference TRBV18 and TRBJ1-2): NAGVMQNPRHLVRRRGQEARLRCSPMKGHSHVYWYRQLPEEGLKFMVYLQKENIIDESGMPKERFSAEFPKEGPSILRIQQVVRGDSAAYFCASSPLVGPGNLDGYTFGSGTRLTVV.

The chain employs TRBV2 and TRBJ2-1, with D perhaps TRBD1 (5 bases). The CDR3 has 12 residues. Trimming shortened V by 11 bases and J by 6 bases, and 14 bases separated the two germline ends. Germline loops: CDR1 SNHLY, CDR2 FYNNEI. The CDR3 here is CAGKQESNEQFF. Written as DNA, the CDR3 is TGTGCCGGAAAACAGGAATCCAATGAGCAGTTCTTC.

This chain connects TRBV5-6 to TRBJ2-2, with 7 bases matching TRBD2. J was trimmed by 2 bases and V by 8 bases; bases with no gene match: 6. This CDR3 is 14 amino acids long. Germline CDR1 reads SGHDT; CDR2 reads YYEEEE. In DNA, the CDR3 is TGTGCCAGTTCGGTAGCGGGTAACACCGGGGAGCTGTTTTTT. As protein: CASSVAGNTGELFF.

This clone has just a few counts. The rearrangement joins TRBV5-1 to TRBJ2-1; perhaps TRBD2 as D (6 bases). The CDR3 totals 15 residues. CDR1 is SGHRS and CDR2 is YFSETQ in the germline V gene. The germline V and J ends were trimmed by 1 base and 9 bases, with 17 bases remaining between them. CDR3 in DNA: TGCGCCAGCAGCTTGTTAGCGGATCGAGTATTTGAGCAGTTCTTC. This encodes CASSLLADRVFEQFF. Full variable domain (rest looked up from reference TRBV5-1 and TRBJ2-1): KAGVTQTPRYLIKTRGQQVTLSCSPISGHRSVSWYQQTPGQGLQFLFEYFSETQRNKGNFPGRFSGRQFSNSRSEMNVSTLELGDSALYLCASSLLADRVFEQFFGPGTRLTVL.

This clone was found once. V and J are TRBV9 and TRBJ2-7, with D maybe TRBD1 (6 bases). V was pared by 3 bases and J by 4 bases, with 20 bases between. CDR3 size: 16 residues. From germline, CDR1 is SGDLS and CDR2 YYNGEE. CDR3 in DNA: TGTGCCAGCAGCGCCTCTCAGTTAACAGGGAAATACGAGCAGTACTTC. As protein: CASSASQLTGKYEQYF. The complete variable domain, with remaining parts taken from reference TRBV9 and TRBJ2-7, reads DSGVTQTPKHLITATGQRVTLRCSPRSGDLSVYWYQQSLDQGLQFLIQYYNGEERAKGNILERFSAQQFPDLHSELNLSSLELGDSALYFCASSASQLTGKYEQYFGPGTRLTVT.

V is TRBV7-9 and J is TRBJ2-5; possibly TRBD1 for D (6 bases). The CDR3 runs to 14 residues. Trimming removed 2 bases at V and 4 bases at J, with 11 bases between. The germline V gene has CDR1 SEHNR and CDR2 FQNEAQ (reference sequence). Here the CDR3 DNA reads TGTGCCAGCAGCTTAAGATCAGGGGCAGAGACCCAGTACTTC. Amino acid sequence: CASSLRSGAETQYF.

This clone has just one count. This chain connects TRBV2 to TRBJ1-2, with 9 bases fitting TRBD1. CDR3 size: 13 residues. From germline, CDR1 is SNHLY and CDR2 FYNNEI. Trimming cost V 7 bases and J 2 bases; bases outside gene matches: 2. CDR3 in amino acids: CASTGQGNYGYTF. CDR3 DNA sequence: TGTGCCAGCACCGGACAGGGGAACTATGGCTACACCTTC.

The chain combines TRBV5-1 with TRBJ1-6, with a possible D match to TRBD1 (6 bases). The CDR3 sequence is 14 residues long. V shed 0 bases and J shed 10 bases, with 11 bases lying between them. CDR1 and CDR2 (germline): SGHRS, YFSETQ. CDR3 sequence (DNA): TGCGCCAGCAGCTTGGACCCAGGGGAGTCACCCCTCCACTTT. Its translation: CASSLDPGESPLHF. The full variable domain, its missing parts supplied by reference TRBV5-1 and TRBJ1-6, is KAGVTQTPRYLIKTRGQQVTLSCSPISGHRSVSWYQQTPGQGLQFLFEYFSETQRNKGNFPGRFSGRQFSNSRSEMNVSTLELGDSALYLCASSLDPGESPLHFGNGTRLTVT.

The gene calls are TRBV6-1 and TRBJ1-1, with a tentative D call TRBD1 (5 bases). V was clipped by 3 bases and J by 7 bases, with 12 bases between them. This CDR3 is 13 amino acids long. The germline V gene has CDR1 MNHNS and CDR2 SASEGT. The CDR3 loop is CASSERWGGEAFF. The CDR3 DNA sequence: TGTGCCAGCAGTGAGAGGTGGGGCGGTGAAGCTTTCTTT.

The chain uses TRBV5-1 and TRBJ2-7, with a possible D match to TRBD1 (6 bases). The CDR3 contains 12 residues. Germline CDR1 is SGHRS and CDR2 is YFSETQ. V was shortened by 3 bases and J by 3 bases, with 7 bases between the two germline ends. DNA of the CDR3: TGCGCCAGCAGCTCGGACAGCTACGAGCAGTACTTC. Residues: CASSSDSYEQYF.

The rearrangement joins TRBV4-1 to TRBJ2-7; D is possibly TRBD2 (5 bases). The CDR3 spans 16 residues. The V gene lost 1 base and the J gene lost 6 bases, with 19 bases spanning the gap. CDR1 is MGHRA and CDR2 is YSYEKL in the germline V gene. The CDR3 region is CASSQGLGLSSSEQYF. CDR3 coding DNA: TGCGCCAGCAGCCAAGGACTCGGACTGAGTTCGAGCGAGCAGTACTTC.

The gene calls are TRBV5-6 and TRBJ2-1; D is possibly TRBD1 (5 bases). Germline CDR1 SGHDT, CDR2 YYEEEE. Trimming removed 2 bases at V and 7 bases at J, with 19 bases between. The CDR3 sequence is 16 residues long. In DNA, the CDR3 is TGTGCCAGCAGCTTTAGGAGCAGGGCCCTGAAAAATGAGCAGTTCTTC. This codes for CASSFRSRALKNEQFF.